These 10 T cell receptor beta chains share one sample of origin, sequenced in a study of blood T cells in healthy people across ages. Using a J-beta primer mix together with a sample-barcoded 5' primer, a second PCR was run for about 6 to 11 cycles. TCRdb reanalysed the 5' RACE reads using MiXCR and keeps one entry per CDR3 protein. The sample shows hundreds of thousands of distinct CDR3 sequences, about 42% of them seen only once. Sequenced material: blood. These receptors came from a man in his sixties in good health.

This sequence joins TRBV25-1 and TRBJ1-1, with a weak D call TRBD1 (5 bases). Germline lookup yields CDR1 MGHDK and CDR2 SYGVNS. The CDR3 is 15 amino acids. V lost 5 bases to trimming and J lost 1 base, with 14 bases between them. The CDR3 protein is CASSPQGGGNTEAFF. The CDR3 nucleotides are TGTGCCAGCAGTCCCCAGGGAGGAGGGAACACTGAAGCTTTCTTT.

CDR3 nucleotides: TGCAGTGCTCGGGACAGGGAAGGAAATCCCCTCCACTTT. Encoded protein: CSARDREGNPLHF. This chain joins TRBV20-1 and TRBJ1-6; 9 positions match TRBD1. Losses at the gene ends were 5 bases for V and 13 bases for J; bases not matched to a gene: 9. Germline V gene sequence: CDR1 DFQATT, CDR2 SNEGSKA (reference sequence). This CDR3 spans 13 amino acids.

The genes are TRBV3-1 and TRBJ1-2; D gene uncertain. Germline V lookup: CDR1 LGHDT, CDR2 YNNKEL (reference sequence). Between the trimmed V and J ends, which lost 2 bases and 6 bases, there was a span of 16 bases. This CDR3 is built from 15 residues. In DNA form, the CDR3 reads TGTGCCAGCAGCCAATACGGAACGGGCTTAAATGGCTACACCTTC. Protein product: CASSQYGTGLNGYTF.

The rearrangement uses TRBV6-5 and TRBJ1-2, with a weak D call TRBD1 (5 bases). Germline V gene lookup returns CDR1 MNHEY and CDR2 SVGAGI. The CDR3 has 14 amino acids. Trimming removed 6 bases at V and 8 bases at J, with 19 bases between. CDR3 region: CASSESTARWGYTF. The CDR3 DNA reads TGTGCCAGCAGCGAATCGACAGCCCGTTGGGGCTACACCTTC.

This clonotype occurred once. CDR3 nucleotide sequence: TGTGCCAGCAGCGTAACCAGCGGGGGGCCACATAGGGGCGCAGATACGCAGTATTTT. Translating gives CASSVTSGGPHRGADTQYF. The chain recombines TRBV9 with TRBJ2-3; 9 bases line up with TRBD2. The V and J ends lost 1 base and 4 bases, in that order; junction bases with no gene match: 16. The CDR3 runs 19 residues. Germline V lookup: CDR1 SGDLS, CDR2 YYNGEE. Supplemented by reference TRBV9 and TRBJ2-3, the full variable domain reads DSGVTQTPKHLITATGQRVTLRCSPRSGDLSVYWYQQSLDQGLQFLIQYYNGEERAKGNILERFSAQQFPDLHSELNLSSLELGDSALYFCASSVTSGGPHRGADTQYFGPGTRLTVL.

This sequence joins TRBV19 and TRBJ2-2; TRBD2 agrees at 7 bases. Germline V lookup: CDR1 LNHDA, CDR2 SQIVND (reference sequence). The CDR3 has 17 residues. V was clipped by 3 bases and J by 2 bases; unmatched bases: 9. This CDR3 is CASSIRAGRANTGELFF. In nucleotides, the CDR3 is TGTGCCAGTAGTATCCGTGCAGGGAGGGCCAACACCGGGGAGCTGTTTTTT. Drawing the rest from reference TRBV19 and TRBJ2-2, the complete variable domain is DGGITQSPKYLFRKEGQNVTLSCEQNLNHDAMYWYRQDPGQGLRLIYYSQIVNDFQKGDIAEGYSVSREKKESFPLTVTSAQKNPTAFYLCASSIRAGRANTGELFFGEGSRLTVL.

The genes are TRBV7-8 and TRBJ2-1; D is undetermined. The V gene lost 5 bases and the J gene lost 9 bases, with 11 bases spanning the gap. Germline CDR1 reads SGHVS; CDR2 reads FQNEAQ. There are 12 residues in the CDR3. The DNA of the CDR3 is TGTGCCAGCAGCGCCCGAACGAGTGAGCAGTTCTTC. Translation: CASSARTSEQFF. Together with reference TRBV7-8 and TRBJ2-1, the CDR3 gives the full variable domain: GAGVSQSPRYKVAKRGQDVALRCDPISGHVSLFWYQQALGQGPEFLTYFQNEAQLDKSGLPSDRFFAERPEGSVSTLKIQRTQQEDSAVYLCASSARTSEQFFGPGTRLTVL.

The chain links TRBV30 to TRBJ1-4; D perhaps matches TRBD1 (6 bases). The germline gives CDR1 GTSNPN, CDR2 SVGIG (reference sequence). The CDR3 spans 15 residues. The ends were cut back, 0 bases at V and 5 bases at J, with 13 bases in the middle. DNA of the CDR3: TGTGCCTGGAGTGTACCTACAGGGAGGAATGAAAAACTGTTTTTT. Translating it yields CAWSVPTGRNEKLFF.

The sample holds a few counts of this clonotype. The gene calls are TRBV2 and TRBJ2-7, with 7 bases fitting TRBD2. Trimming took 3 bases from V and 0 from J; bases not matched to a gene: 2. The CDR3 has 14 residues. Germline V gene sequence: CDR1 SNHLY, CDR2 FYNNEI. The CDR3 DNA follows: TGTGCCAGCAGTGATAGCGGGTCCTCCTACGAGCAGTACTTC. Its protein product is CASSDSGSSYEQYF.

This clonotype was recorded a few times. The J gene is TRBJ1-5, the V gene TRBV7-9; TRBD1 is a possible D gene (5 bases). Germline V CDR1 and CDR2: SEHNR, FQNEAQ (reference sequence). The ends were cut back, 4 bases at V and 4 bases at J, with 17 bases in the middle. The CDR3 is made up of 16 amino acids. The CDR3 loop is CASSSDLGAGNQPQHF. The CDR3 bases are TGTGCCAGCAGCTCCGACCTAGGGGCCGGGAATCAGCCCCAGCATTTT. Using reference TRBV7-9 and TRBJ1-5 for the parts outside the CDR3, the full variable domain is DTGVSQNPRHKITKRGQNVTFRCDPISEHNRLYWYRQTLGQGPEFLTYFQNEAQLEKSRLLSDRFSAERPKGSFSTLEIQRTEQGDSAMYLCASSSDLGAGNQPQHFGDGTRLSIL.